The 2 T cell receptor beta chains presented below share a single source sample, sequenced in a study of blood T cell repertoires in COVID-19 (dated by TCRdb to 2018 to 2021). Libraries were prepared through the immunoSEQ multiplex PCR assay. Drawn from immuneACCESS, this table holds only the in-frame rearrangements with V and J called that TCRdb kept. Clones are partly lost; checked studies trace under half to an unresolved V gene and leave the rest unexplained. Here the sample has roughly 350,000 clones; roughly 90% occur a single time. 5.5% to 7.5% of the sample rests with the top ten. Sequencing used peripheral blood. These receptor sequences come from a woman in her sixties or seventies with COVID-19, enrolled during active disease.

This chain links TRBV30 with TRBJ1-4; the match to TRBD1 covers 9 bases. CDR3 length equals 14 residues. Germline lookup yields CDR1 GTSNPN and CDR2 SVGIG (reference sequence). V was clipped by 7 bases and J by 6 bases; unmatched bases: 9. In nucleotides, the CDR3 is TGTGCCTCCGATCGGACAGGGGTTTATGAAAAACTGTTTTTT. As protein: CASDRTGVYEKLFF.

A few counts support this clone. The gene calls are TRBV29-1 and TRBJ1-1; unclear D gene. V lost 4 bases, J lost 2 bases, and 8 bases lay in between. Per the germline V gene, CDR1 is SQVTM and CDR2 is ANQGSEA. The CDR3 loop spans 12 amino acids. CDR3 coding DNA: TGCAGCGTTGTGGAGCCTAACACTGAAGCTTTCTTT. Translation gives CSVVEPNTEAFF. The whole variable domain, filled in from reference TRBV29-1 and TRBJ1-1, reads SAVISQKPSRDICQRGTSLTIQCQVDSQVTMMFWYRQQPGQSLTLIATANQGSEATYESGFVIDKFPISRPNLTFSTLTVSNMSPEDSSIYLCSVVEPNTEAFFGQGTRLTVV.